The rows below give T cell receptor beta chains drawn from one sample of a study of tumor and adjacent non-tumor tissue in lung cancer. TCRdb recomputed calls from the multiplex PCR reads with MiXCR, one row per CDR3 protein. The sample includes approximately 110,000 distinct CDR3 sequences, 60% to 65% of them seen just once. The sequenced sample consisted of distant non-tumor lung tissue. These receptor sequences come from a man between 60 and 75 years old with non-small cell lung cancer. CDR3s include the opening cysteine and the closing phenylalanine or tryptophan. D genes are given only for firm matches. Clone size is given for some rows only: seen once, a few or many times, or a class if the clone is expanded.

TRBJ2-1 NA TRBV6-1 NA TGTGCCAGCAGTGTCAGTGTCTACAATGAGCAGTCCTTC CASSVSVYNEQSF
TRBJ2-7 NA TRBV11-2 TRBD2 TGTGCCAACAACTTAGATCTAACTAGCGGGAAGTACGAGCAGTACTTC CANNLDLTSGKYEQYF
TRBJ2-6 NA TRBV28 NA TGTGCCAGCACTGTGACAGGCCGTCCACTATCTGGGGCCAACGTCCTGACTTTC CASTVTGRPLSGANVLTF
TRBJ2-1 many TRBV5-4 TRBD2 TGTGCCAGCAGCTTGGGGACTAGCGTTACCTACAATGAGCAGTTCTTC CASSLGTSVTYNEQFF
TRBJ2-1 few TRBV20-1 TRBD2 TGCAGTGCTAGAGATCCGCGGAACAAGCGGGGGGGCCTCTACAATGAGCAGTTCTTC CSARDPRNKRGGLYNEQFF
TRBJ1-5 once TRBV4-1 TRBD1 TGCACCAGCAGCCATGATGGTGACAGGGGGCCTCAGCCCCAGCATTTT CTSSHDGDRGPQPQHF
TRBJ2-1 NA TRBV29-1 NA TGCAGAGTTGTGAACAATGAGCAATTCTTC CRVVNNEQFF
TRBJ2-7 few TRBV5-1 TRBD1 TGCGCCAACCTGGAACAGGGGAGCTCCTACGAGCAGTACTTC CANLEQGSSYEQYF
TRBJ2-1 NA TRBV2 TRBD2 TGTGCCAGCGTCGGGGGACTAGCGGGAGGTCGGGGCTACAATGAGCAGTTCTTC CASVGGLAGGRGYNEQFF
TRBJ1-5 NA TRBV4-2 NA TGTGCCAGCAGCGCTAACATGGTCTTTAATCAGCCCCAGCATTTT CASSANMVFNQPQHF
TRBJ1-1 many TRBV12-3/TRBV12-4 NA TGTGCCAGCAGGCCTCTGGGTGGGGGCGTCACTGAAGCTTTCTTT CASRPLGGGVTEAFF